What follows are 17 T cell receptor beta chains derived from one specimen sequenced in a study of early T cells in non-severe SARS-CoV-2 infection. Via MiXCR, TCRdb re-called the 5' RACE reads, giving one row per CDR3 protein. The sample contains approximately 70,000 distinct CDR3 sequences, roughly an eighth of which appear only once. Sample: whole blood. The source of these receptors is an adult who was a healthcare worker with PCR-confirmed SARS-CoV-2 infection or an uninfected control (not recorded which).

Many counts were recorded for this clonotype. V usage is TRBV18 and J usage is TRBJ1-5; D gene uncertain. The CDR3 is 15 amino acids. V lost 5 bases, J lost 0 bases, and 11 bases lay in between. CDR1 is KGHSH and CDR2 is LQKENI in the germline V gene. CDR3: CASSRADVSNQPQHF. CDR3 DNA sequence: TGTGCCAGCTCAAGGGCGGACGTTAGCAATCAGCCCCAGCATTTT.

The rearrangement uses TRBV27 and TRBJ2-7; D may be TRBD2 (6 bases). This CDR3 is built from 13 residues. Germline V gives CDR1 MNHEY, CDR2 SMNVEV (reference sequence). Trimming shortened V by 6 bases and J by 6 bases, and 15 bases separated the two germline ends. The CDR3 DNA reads TGTGCCAGCAGAGGCGGGGCTGGGCCCGAGCAGTACTTC. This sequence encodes CASRGGAGPEQYF.

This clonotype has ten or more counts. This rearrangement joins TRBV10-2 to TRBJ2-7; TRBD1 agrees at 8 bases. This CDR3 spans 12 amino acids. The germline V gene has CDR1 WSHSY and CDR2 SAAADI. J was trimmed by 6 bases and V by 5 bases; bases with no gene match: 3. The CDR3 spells CASSFDRGEQYF. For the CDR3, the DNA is TGCGCCAGCAGTTTTGACAGGGGCGAGCAGTACTTC.

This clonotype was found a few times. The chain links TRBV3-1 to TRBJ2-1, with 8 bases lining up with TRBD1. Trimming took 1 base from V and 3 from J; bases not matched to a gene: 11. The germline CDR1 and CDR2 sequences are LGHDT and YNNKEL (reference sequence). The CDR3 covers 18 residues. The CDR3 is CASSQAPRQGINYNEQFF. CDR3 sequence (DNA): TGTGCCAGCAGCCAAGCTCCCCGACAGGGGATAAACTACAATGAGCAGTTCTTC.

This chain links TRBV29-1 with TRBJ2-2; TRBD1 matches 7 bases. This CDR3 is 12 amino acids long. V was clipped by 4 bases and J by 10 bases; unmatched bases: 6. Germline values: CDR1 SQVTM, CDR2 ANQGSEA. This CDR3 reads CSVGQGRVELFF. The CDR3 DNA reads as TGCAGCGTTGGACAGGGACGCGTGGAGCTGTTTTTT.

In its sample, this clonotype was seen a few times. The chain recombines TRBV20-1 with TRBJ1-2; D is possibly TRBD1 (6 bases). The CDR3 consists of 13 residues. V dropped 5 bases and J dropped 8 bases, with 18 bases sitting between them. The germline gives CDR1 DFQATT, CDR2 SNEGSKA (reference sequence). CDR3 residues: CSAYREGERGYTF. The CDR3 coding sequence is TGCAGTGCTTACAGGGAGGGCGAACGCGGCTACACCTTC.

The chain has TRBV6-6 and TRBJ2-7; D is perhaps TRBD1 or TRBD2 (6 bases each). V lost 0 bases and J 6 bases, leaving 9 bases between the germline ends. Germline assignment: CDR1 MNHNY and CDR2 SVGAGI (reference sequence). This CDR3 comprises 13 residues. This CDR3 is CASSYSGGREQYF. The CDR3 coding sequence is TGTGCCAGCAGTTACTCTGGGGGGCGCGAGCAGTACTTC.

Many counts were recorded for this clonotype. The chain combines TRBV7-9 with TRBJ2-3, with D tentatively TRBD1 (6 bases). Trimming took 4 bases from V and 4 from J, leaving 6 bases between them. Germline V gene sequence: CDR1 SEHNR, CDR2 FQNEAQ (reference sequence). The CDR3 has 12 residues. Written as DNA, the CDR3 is TGTGCCAGCAGCTCAGGGGCAGATACGCAGTATTTT. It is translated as CASSSGADTQYF.

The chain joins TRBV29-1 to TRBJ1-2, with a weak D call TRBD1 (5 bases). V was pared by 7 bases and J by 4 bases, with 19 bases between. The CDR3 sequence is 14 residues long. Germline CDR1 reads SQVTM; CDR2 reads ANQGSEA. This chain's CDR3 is CSGDRDLTSYGYTF. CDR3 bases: TGCAGCGGCGACCGGGACTTAACAAGCTATGGCTACACCTTC.

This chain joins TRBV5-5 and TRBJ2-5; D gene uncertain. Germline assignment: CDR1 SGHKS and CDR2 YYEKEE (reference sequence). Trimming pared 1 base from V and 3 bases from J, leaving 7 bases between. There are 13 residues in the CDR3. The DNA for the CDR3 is TGTGCCAGCAGCTTGTGGCAAGAAGAGACCCAGTACTTC. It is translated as CASSLWQEETQYF.

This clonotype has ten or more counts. In nucleotides, the CDR3 is TGTGCCAGCAGCCTTCGCCCGGGGGGGCCGGGTGAGCAGTTCTTC. Translation: CASSLRPGGPGEQFF. This sequence joins TRBV3-1 and TRBJ2-1; TRBD2 matches at 8 bases. J lost 9 bases, V lost 4 bases, and 11 bases had no gene match. CDR1 is LGHDT, CDR2 YNNKEL, per germline (reference sequence). The CDR3 is made up of 15 amino acids.

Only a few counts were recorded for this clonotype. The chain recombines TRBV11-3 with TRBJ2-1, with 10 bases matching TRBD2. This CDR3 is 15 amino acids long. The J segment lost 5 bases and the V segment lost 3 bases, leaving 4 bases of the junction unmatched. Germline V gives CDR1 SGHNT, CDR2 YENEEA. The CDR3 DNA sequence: TGTGCCAGCAGCTTTCCTCTAGCGGGGGACAATGAGCAGTTCTTC. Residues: CASSFPLAGDNEQFF.

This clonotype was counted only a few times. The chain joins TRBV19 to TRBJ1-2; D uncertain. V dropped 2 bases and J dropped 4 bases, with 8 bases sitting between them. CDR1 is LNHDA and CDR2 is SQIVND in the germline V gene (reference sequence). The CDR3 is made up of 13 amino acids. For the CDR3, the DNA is TGTGCCAGTAGTATATACGGAATCTATGGCTACACCTTC. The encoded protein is CASSIYGIYGYTF.

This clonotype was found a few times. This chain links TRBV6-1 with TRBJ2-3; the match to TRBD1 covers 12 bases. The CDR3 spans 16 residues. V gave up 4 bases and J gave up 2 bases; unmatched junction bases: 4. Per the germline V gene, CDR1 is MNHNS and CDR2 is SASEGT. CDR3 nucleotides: TGTGCCAGCAGTGGGGGGACAGGGGGCCTCACAGATACGCAGTATTTT. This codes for CASSGGTGGLTDTQYF.

CDR3 loop: CASRTSGYSTDTQYF. CDR3 nucleotides: TGTGCCAGTAGGACTAGCGGTTATAGCACAGATACGCAGTATTTT. The gene calls are TRBV19 and TRBJ2-3; 9 bases fit TRBD2. J was trimmed by 0 bases and V by 6 bases; bases with no gene match: 4. Germline CDR1 is LNHDA and CDR2 is SQIVND (reference sequence). The CDR3 is 15 amino acids. The full variable domain, in which reference TRBV19 and TRBJ2-3 provide the parts outside the CDR3, is DGGITQSPKYLFRKEGQNVTLSCEQNLNHDAMYWYRQDPGQGLRLIYYSQIVNDFQKGDIAEGYSVSREKKESFPLTVTSAQKNPTAFYLCASRTSGYSTDTQYFGPGTRLTVL.

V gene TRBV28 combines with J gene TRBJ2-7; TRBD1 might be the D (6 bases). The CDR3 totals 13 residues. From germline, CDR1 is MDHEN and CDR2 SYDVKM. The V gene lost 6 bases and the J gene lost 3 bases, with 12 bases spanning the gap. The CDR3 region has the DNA TGTGCCAGCAGGCCGACAGGCGTCTACGAGCAGTACTTC. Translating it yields CASRPTGVYEQYF.

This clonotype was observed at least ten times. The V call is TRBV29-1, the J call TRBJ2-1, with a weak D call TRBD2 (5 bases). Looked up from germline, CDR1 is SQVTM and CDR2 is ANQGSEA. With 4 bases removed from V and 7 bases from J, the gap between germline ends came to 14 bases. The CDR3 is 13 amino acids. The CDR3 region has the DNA TGCAGCGTTGGCTCTAGCTATGTAAATGAGCAGTTCTTC. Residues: CSVGSSYVNEQFF.